The next 10 T cell receptor beta chains were all read from a single sample in a study of blood T cell repertoires in COVID-19. The protocol was immunoSEQ multiplex PCR, while the TCRdb copy is restricted to in-frame clones and leaves out a portion. The sample consists of 300,000 to 350,000 clones, about 90% of them appearing once. Sequencing input: PBMCs or T cells enriched from blood (not recorded which). The receptor source for this set is a woman under 40 who had recovered from COVID-19.

The rearrangement uses TRBV30 and TRBJ1-4; 10 bases line up with TRBD1. Trimming removed 6 bases from V and 6 bases from J; junction bases left unmatched: 7. Germline CDR1 is GTSNPN and CDR2 is SVGIG (reference sequence). The CDR3 totals 14 residues. The CDR3 nucleotides read TGTGCCTGTGAGAGACAGGGGGCGGATGAAAAACTGTTTTTT. It specifies CACERQGADEKLFF.

The V call is TRBV11-3, the J call TRBJ2-3; possibly TRBD2 for D (5 bases). This CDR3 has 14 residues. Germline V gene data show CDR1 as SGHNT and CDR2 as YENEEA. The V and J ends lost 8 bases and 2 bases respectively, with 14 bases between them. The CDR3 DNA sequence: TGTGCCAGCTCGGTGAGCGGAACCACAGATACGCAGTATTTT. Its protein is CASSVSGTTDTQYF.

The chain joins TRBV6-1 to TRBJ1-1; 9 nucleotides agree with TRBD1. CDR3 length equals 14 residues. The V gene end was trimmed by 6 bases and the J gene end by 3 bases; junction bases not matched to a gene: 5. Germline loops: CDR1 MNHNS, CDR2 SASEGT. The CDR3 nucleotides are TGTGCCAGCAGAGCCGGACAGGGGTACACTGAAGCTTTCTTT. Its translation is CASRAGQGYTEAFF.

The rearrangement links TRBV14 to TRBJ1-1; D remains ambiguous. The germline V gene has CDR1 SGHDN and CDR2 FVKESK. This CDR3 is built from 16 residues. V lost 1 base and J 0 bases, leaving 12 bases between the germline ends. The CDR3 nucleotides read TGTGCCAGCAGCCAAGGCGGCGGGAAGATGAACACTGAAGCTTTCTTT. It yields the protein CASSQGGGKMNTEAFF.

This clone has just one count. This chain links TRBV15 with TRBJ1-2; TRBD1 is a possible D gene (5 bases). V lost 3 bases and J 6 bases, leaving 14 bases between the germline ends. CDR1 is LNHNV and CDR2 is YYDKDF in the germline V gene (reference sequence). The CDR3 has 14 residues. The DNA for the CDR3 is TGTGCCACCAGCAGGAACGGAGGAGGGGATGGCTACACCTTC. It encodes CATSRNGGGDGYTF.

The table lists this clone with a few counts. This sequence joins TRBV11-2 and TRBJ1-5; 7 nucleotides agree with TRBD1. Germline values: CDR1 SGHAT, CDR2 FQNNGV. J was trimmed by 6 bases and V by 4 bases; bases with no gene match: 12. CDR3 length: 16 amino acids. The CDR3 DNA reads TGTGCCAGCAGCTCTTTACAGGGGAGGCAGATTCAGCCCCAGCATTTT. It encodes CASSSLQGRQIQPQHF.

The rearrangement joins TRBV19 to TRBJ1-1, with TRBD1 matching 7 bases. The CDR3 is made up of 15 amino acids. Losses at the gene ends were 5 bases for V and 2 bases for J; bases not matched to a gene: 8. Germline CDR1 reads LNHDA; CDR2 reads SQIVND (reference sequence). The CDR3 spells CASSSHTGANTEAFF. In DNA, the CDR3 is TGTGCCAGTAGTTCTCACACAGGGGCCAACACTGAAGCTTTCTTT.

V usage is TRBV11-2 and J usage is TRBJ2-7, with 7 bases that match TRBD1. The V gene end was trimmed by 4 bases and the J gene end by 7 bases; junction bases not matched to a gene: 10. From germline, CDR1 is SGHAT and CDR2 FQNNGV. This CDR3 is 14 amino acids long. The CDR3 coding sequence is TGTGCCAGCAGCTCCGACAGGGCTGGTAGGGAGCAGTACTTC. Its translation is CASSSDRAGREQYF. The whole variable domain, filled in from reference TRBV11-2 and TRBJ2-7, reads EAGVAQSPRYKIIEKRQSVAFWCNPISGHATLYWYQQILGQGPKLLIQFQNNGVVDDSQLPKDRFSAERLKGVDSTLKIQPAKLEDSAVYLCASSSDRAGREQYFGPGTRLTVT.

V usage is TRBV9 and J usage is TRBJ2-6, with D possibly TRBD1 on 5 matching bases. This CDR3 spans 15 amino acids. Trimming took off 4 bases at V and 0 bases at J, with 8 bases between the two ends. CDR1 SGDLS and CDR2 YYNGEE come from the germline V gene. CDR3: CASSPDSSGANVLTF. CDR3 nucleotide sequence: TGTGCCAGCAGCCCTGACAGCTCTGGGGCCAACGTCCTGACTTTC.

In this sample, this clone turned up once. This sequence joins TRBV11-2 and TRBJ2-1; D might be TRBD2 (5 bases). V dropped 6 bases and J dropped 8 bases, with 11 bases sitting between them. Germline V lookup: CDR1 SGHAT, CDR2 FQNNGV. The CDR3 runs 12 residues. CDR3 DNA sequence: TGTGCCAGCAGACAACCTAGCCATGAGCAGTTCTTC. It translates to CASRQPSHEQFF.